This T cell receptor beta chain appears in the sequencing data of a study of blood T cell repertoires in COVID-19. Study overall: The samples span acute and convalescent COVID-19 from the United States, Italy and Spain. In each case, the material was cDNA or gDNA derived from T cells, B-cell-depleted T cells, or PBMCs.

It was during active infection that Seattle patients were enrolled and then longitudinally followed. How the authors handled the data: Estimation of nucleated cell counts relied on the amplification of reference gene primers. Repertoires were generated with immunoSEQ multiplex PCR, while TCRdb's copy carries only in-frame clones and drops some. The V and J calls and clone size come from that table; D and trimming were worked out from the DNA. The repertoire has 400,000 to 450,000 clones, about 91% of them found once; the top ten carry about 1.6%. CDR1 is MNHEY and CDR2 is SMNVEV in the germline V gene (reference sequence). V was cut by 0 bases and J by 7 bases, with 9 bases left in between. The length of the CDR3 is 13 residues.

The rearrangement joins TRBV27 to TRBJ2-5; perhaps TRBD2 as D (5 bases). Sample: peripheral blood. The receptor's source is a woman aged 40 to 50 with COVID-19, enrolled during active disease. CDR3 loop: CASSLSLRGTQYF. For the CDR3, the DNA is TGTGCCAGCAGTTTATCACTCCGGGGGACCCAGTACTTC.